This T cell receptor beta chain comes out of a study of blood T cell repertoires in COVID-19. Original processing notes: Reference gene primer amplification gave estimated nucleated cell counts. This table comes from immunoSEQ multiplex PCR, and its TCRdb copy is limited to in-frame clones, with some not included. The V and J calls and clone size come from that table; D and trimming were worked out from the DNA. The sample lists 540,000 or so clones, 85% to 90% occurring once. Trimming cost V 4 bases and J 1 base; bases outside gene matches: 7. The CDR3 loop spans 14 amino acids. Germline CDR1 reads GTSNPN; CDR2 reads SVGIG (reference sequence).

The chain links TRBV30 to TRBJ2-7, with 7 bases aligning to TRBD1. This TCR derives from a woman between 50 and 59 years old with COVID-19, enrolled during active disease. The specimen sequenced was peripheral blood. The CDR3 nucleotides are TGTGCCTGGACCCCCGGGACAGCATCCTACGAGCAGTACTTC. Encoded protein: CAWTPGTASYEQYF.